This T cell receptor (beta chain) stems from a study of T cell responses to AZD1222 COVID-19 vaccine (dated by TCRdb to about 2021). Regarding the research as a whole: TCR sequencing was performed for fewer than 250 trial participants, of whom 200 to 210 were given two doses of AZD1222 and around 25 were given two doses of MenACWY control vaccine. Trial participants were enrolled into age subgroups of 18-55, 56-69 and 70-plus years, which contained roughly 150, 30 and 60 TCR-sequenced participants, respectively. Summary of the overall study and its limitations: CD4 TCRs associated with the vaccine covered the entire spike protein, and the dominant responses were in regions 160-218 and 743-854. Because no day 14 peak-response samples were available, the repertoires could be characterized only after the peak T cell response. Only five or six AZD1222 recipients were SARS-CoV-2 seropositive at baseline, limiting conclusions about previously exposed vaccinees. Spike-specific TCR breadth and depth rose significantly after two AZD1222 doses compared with day 0 and with MenACWY recipients. The 56-69-year group was small, and its depth increase did not reach significance, likely because of low power. Nearly half of unique spike-specific TCRs reportedly recognized epitopes outside regions mutated in the B.1.351 and B.1.1.7 variants. Participants were mostly white British, with more females than males. The authors suggested clonal diversity may have been underestimated.

This specimen's time point label, per the study, means: baseline before first vaccination. The meaning of the sample's treatment or condition label: meningococcal conjugate vaccine given as trial control. The vaccinee samples were drawn from two UK trials, COV001 and COV002, one of which was a single-blind randomized controlled phase 2/3 trial testing AZD1222 (ChAdOx1 nCoV-19) in healthy adults. For TCRbeta chain sequencing, PBMC samples were collected from trial participants at day 0 and at day 28 after the second dose. The germline V gene gives CDR1 as SGHRS and CDR2 as YFSETQ. Deletion took 0 bases off V and 8 bases off J, with a span of 11 bases between the germline ends. Including cysteine and phenylalanine, the CDR3 has 13 amino acids. CDR3 DNA is the only sequence kept; it has 39 bases, read in frame from the first base. For this clone: The antigen this receptor binds is unknown. It has no much larger one-base neighbor in the sample; base qualities were not kept.

The CDR3 regions of human TCRbeta chains were subjected to immunosequencing. The study's processing was this. Repertoire TCRs were matched against a reference library of SARS-CoV-2-specific TCRs generated with the MIRA antigen-specificity platform. Breadth was defined as the fraction of unique TCRs that were SARS-CoV-2-associated, and depth was defined as the fraction of total T cells that were SARS-CoV-2-associated. Using the MIRA data, every spike-specific TCR was mapped to the spike region that the TCR reacted to and assigned to either a CD4 or a CD8 class. Log10-transformed breadth and depth values were compared by one-way ANOVA with Sidak's multiple comparisons tests. TCRdb limited this immuneACCESS table to in-frame rearrangements with V and J called. A share of clones is missing; checked studies link under half to unresolved V genes, and the rest is unexplained. That table furnishes V, J and clone size, whereas the DNA furnished D and trimming. The sample data list 66,000 or so clones, and around 79% of these were observed just once. In total, the top ten clones hold 23% of the sample.

Recombination joined TRBV5-1 with TRBJ1-1; TRBD1 is a possible D gene, resting on 6 matching bases. The sequence was collected from an adult in good health. Sequenced here: peripheral blood, sampled on day 0 of MenACWY control vaccination. The sequence in DNA is TGCGCCAGCAGCTTGGCCGGCAGGGGCGAAGCTTTCTTT. It is translated as CASSLAGRGEAFF.